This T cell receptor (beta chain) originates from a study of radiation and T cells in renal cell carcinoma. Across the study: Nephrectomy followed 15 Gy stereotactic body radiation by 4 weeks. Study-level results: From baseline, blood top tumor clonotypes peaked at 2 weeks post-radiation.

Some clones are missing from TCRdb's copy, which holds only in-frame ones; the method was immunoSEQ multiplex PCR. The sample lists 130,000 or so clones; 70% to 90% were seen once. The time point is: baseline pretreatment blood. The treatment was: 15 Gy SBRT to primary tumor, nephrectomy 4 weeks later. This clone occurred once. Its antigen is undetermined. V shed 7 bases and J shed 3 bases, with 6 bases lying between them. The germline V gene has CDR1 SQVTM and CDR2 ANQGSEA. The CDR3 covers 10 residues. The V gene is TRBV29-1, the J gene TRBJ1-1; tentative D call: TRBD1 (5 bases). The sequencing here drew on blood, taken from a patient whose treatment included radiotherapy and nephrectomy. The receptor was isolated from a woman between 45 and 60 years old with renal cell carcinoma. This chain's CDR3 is CSGGDTEAFF. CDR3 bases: TGCAGCGGAGGGGACACTGAAGCTTTCTTT.